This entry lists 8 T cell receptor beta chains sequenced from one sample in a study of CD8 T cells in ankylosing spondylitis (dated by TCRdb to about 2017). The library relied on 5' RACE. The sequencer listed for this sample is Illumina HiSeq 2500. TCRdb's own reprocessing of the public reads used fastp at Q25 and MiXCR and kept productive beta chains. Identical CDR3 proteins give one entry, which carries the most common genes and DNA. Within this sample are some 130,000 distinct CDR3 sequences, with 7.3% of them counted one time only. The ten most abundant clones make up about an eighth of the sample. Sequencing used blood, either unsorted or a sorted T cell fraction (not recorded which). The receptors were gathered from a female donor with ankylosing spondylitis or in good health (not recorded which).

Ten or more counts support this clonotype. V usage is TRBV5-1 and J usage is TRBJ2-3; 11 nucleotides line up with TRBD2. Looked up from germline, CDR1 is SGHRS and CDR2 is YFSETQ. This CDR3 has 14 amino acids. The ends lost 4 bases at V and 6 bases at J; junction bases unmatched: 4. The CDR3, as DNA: TGCGCCAGCAGCACGACTAGCGGGACGGATACGCAGTATTTT. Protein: CASSTTSGTDTQYF.

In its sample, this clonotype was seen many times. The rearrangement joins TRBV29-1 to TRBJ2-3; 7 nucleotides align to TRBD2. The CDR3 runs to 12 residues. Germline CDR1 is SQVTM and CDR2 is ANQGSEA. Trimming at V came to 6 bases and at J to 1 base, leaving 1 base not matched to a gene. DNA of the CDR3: TGCAGCGTGACTAGCCGCACAGATACGCAGTATTTT. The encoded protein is CSVTSRTDTQYF.

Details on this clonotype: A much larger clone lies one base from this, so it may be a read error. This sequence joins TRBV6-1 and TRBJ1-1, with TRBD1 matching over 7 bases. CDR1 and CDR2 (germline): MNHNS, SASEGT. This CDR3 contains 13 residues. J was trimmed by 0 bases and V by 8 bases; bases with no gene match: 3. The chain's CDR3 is CASYRGLNTEAFF. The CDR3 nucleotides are TGTGCCAGCTACAGGGGATTGAACACTGAAGCTTTCTTT.

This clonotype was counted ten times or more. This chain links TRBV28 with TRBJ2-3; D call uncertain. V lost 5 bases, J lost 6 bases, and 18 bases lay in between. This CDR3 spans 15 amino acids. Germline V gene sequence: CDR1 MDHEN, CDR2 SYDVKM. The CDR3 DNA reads TGTGCCAGCAGTGGGCATTCCTCAGTAACCGATACGCAGTATTTT. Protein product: CASSGHSSVTDTQYF.

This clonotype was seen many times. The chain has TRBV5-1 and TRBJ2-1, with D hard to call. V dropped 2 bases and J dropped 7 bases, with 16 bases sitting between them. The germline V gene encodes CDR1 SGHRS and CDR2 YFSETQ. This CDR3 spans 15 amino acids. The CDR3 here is CASSLSLGSLNEQFF. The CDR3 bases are TGCGCCAGCAGCTTATCCCTTGGTAGTCTAAATGAGCAGTTCTTC.

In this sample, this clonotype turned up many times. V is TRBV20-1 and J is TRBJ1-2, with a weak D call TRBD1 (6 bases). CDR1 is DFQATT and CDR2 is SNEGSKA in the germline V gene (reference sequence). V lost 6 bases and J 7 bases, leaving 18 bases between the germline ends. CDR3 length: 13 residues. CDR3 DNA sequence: TGCAGTGCCCAGCGGGGGGCGCGGCTTGGCTACACCTTC. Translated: CSAQRGARLGYTF.

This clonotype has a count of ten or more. The CDR3: CASSHARTAFSTGELFF. CDR3 nucleotides: TGCGCCAGCAGCCACGCCAGGACTGCCTTTTCAACCGGGGAGCTGTTTTTT. The V and J genes are TRBV4-1 and TRBJ2-2, with a tentative D call TRBD2 (5 bases). Germline lookup yields CDR1 MGHRA and CDR2 YSYEKL. The CDR3 runs 17 residues. V dropped 3 bases and J dropped 5 bases, with 19 bases sitting between them.

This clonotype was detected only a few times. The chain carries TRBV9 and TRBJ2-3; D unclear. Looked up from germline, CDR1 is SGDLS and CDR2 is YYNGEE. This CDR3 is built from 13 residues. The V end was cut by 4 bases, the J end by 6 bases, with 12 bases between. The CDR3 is CASSLPGWDTQYF. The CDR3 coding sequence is TGTGCCAGCAGCTTACCCGGGTGGGATACGCAGTATTTT.